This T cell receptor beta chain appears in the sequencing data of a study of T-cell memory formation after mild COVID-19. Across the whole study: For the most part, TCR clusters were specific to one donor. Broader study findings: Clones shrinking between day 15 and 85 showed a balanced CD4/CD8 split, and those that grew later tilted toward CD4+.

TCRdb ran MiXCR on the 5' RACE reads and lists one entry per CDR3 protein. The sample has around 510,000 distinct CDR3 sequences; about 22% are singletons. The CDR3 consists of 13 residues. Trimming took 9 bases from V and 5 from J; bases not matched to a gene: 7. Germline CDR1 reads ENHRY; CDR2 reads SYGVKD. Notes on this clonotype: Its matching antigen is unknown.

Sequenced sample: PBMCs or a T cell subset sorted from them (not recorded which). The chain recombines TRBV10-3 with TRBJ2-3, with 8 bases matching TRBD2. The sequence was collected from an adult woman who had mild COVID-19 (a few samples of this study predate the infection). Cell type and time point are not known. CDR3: CAIRAGAGDTQYF. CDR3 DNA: TGTGCCATACGAGCGGGAGCCGGAGATACGCAGTATTTT.